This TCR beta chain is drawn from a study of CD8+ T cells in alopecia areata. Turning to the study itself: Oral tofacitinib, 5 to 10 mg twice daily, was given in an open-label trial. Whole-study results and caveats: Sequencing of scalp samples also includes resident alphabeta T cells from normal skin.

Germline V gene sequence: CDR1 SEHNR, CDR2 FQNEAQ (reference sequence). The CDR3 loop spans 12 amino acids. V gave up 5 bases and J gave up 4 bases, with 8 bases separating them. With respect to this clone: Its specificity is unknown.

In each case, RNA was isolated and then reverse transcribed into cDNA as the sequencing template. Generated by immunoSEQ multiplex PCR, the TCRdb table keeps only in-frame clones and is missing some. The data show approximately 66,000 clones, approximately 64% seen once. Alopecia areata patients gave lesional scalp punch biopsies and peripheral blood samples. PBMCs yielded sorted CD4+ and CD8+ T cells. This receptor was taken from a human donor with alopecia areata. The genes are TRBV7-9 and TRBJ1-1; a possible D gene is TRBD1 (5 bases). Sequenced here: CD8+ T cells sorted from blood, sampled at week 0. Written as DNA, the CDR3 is TGTGCCAGCAGCGAGGGGAGCACTGAAGCTTTCTTT. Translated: CASSEGSTEAFF.